This is a list of T cell receptor beta chains from one sample in a study of OX40 agonist ivuxolimab in advanced cancers. Sequenced by immunoSEQ multiplex PCR; TCRdb stores in-frame clones only, minus some. The repertoire has around 51,000 clones, 85% to 90% of them found once; the top ten carry over 9%. The material sequenced was CD4+ or CD8+ T cells sorted from blood, taken in a trial of the OX40 agonist ivuxolimab. The receptors originated from an adult with an advanced solid tumor such as melanoma, head and neck, liver or kidney cancer. The CDR3 runs from the conserved cysteine through the conserved F or W. Each record gives: J gene, V gene, D gene, CDR3 protein. The D gene is left open where the match is weak.

J gene: TRBJ1-3; V gene: TRBV9; D gene: -; CDR3 protein: CASSSENTIYF
J gene: TRBJ2-1; V gene: TRBV7-9; D gene: -; CDR3 protein: CASRREEPHNEQFF
J gene: TRBJ2-2; V gene: TRBV19; D gene: TRBD2; CDR3 protein: CASSPGGGELFF
J gene: TRBJ2-7; V gene: TRBV9; D gene: TRBD1; CDR3 protein: CASSADGGQLGYEQYF
J gene: TRBJ1-5; V gene: TRBV30; D gene: TRBD1; CDR3 protein: CAWSMGQGAYQPQHF
J gene: TRBJ2-2; V gene: TRBV7-3; D gene: -; CDR3 protein: CASSPTGLLTGELFF
J gene: TRBJ2-1; V gene: TRBV15; D gene: TRBD2; CDR3 protein: CATSRDRLAWRDNEQFF
J gene: TRBJ1-6; V gene: TRBV4-3; D gene: TRBD1; CDR3 protein: CASSQDATGGVVFSPLHF
J gene: TRBJ2-7; V gene: TRBV5-8; D gene: -; CDR3 protein: CASSPTKGVRMSYEQYF
J gene: TRBJ2-7; V gene: TRBV5-6; D gene: -; CDR3 protein: CASSLFWLGTGEQYF
J gene: TRBJ1-4; V gene: TRBV6-5; D gene: TRBD1; CDR3 protein: CASSYSTGSNEKLFF
J gene: TRBJ1-4; V gene: TRBV4-1; D gene: -; CDR3 protein: CASSPSISTNEKLFF
J gene: TRBJ2-3; V gene: TRBV27; D gene: -; CDR3 protein: CASSSPARIELTDTQYF
J gene: TRBJ2-2; V gene: TRBV5-8; D gene: -; CDR3 protein: CASSLGTPPNTGELFF
J gene: TRBJ2-2; V gene: TRBV7-3; D gene: TRBD2; CDR3 protein: CASSFIAGTNTGELFF
J gene: TRBJ1-1; V gene: TRBV7-9; D gene: -; CDR3 protein: CASSLATVEAFF
J gene: TRBJ2-5; V gene: TRBV7-2; D gene: TRBD2; CDR3 protein: CASSDPDSGRALETQYF
J gene: TRBJ2-2; V gene: TRBV20-1; D gene: -; CDR3 protein: CSAWNTGELFF
J gene: TRBJ2-3; V gene: TRBV5-6; D gene: TRBD2; CDR3 protein: CASSLLAGVRDTQYF
J gene: TRBJ1-1; V gene: TRBV14; D gene: -; CDR3 protein: CASSPDGLTGGTEAFF
J gene: TRBJ2-7; V gene: TRBV5-6; D gene: TRBD2; CDR3 protein: CASSLALGLAGPLAYEQYF
J gene: TRBJ2-7; V gene: TRBV28; D gene: -; CDR3 protein: CASSFIGAFSYEQYF
J gene: TRBJ1-6; V gene: TRBV27; D gene: TRBD1; CDR3 protein: CASSSDRGYNSPLHF
J gene: TRBJ2-2; V gene: TRBV9; D gene: -; CDR3 protein: CASSVVIGEAAGELFF
J gene: TRBJ1-2; V gene: TRBV4-3; D gene: -; CDR3 protein: CASSQEGAGAYGYTF
J gene: TRBJ2-3; V gene: TRBV13; D gene: TRBD2; CDR3 protein: CASSGWTSGTDTQYF
J gene: TRBJ1-4; V gene: TRBV6-5; D gene: -; CDR3 protein: CASSPVPMAKLFF
J gene: TRBJ2-3; V gene: TRBV27; D gene: -; CDR3 protein: CASSLPTTDTQYF
J gene: TRBJ1-2; V gene: TRBV29-1; D gene: TRBD1; CDR3 protein: CSVADREHYGYTF
J gene: TRBJ1-1; V gene: TRBV7-2; D gene: -; CDR3 protein: CASSIRRYTPNTEAFF
J gene: TRBJ2-2; V gene: TRBV9; D gene: -; CDR3 protein: CASSVTAALGGELFF
J gene: TRBJ1-1; V gene: TRBV5-4; D gene: -; CDR3 protein: CASSLVTFMNTEAFF
J gene: TRBJ1-1; V gene: TRBV20-1; D gene: -; CDR3 protein: CSASLNTEAFF
J gene: TRBJ2-6; V gene: TRBV11-3; D gene: TRBD2; CDR3 protein: CASSGRGSGANVLTF
J gene: TRBJ1-1; V gene: TRBV27; D gene: TRBD1; CDR3 protein: CASSPRTGRRGTEAFF
J gene: TRBJ1-5; V gene: TRBV7-9; D gene: -; CDR3 protein: CASSLAAIGPQHF
J gene: TRBJ2-5; V gene: TRBV19; D gene: TRBD1; CDR3 protein: CASSAGQGETQYF
J gene: TRBJ2-2; V gene: TRBV9; D gene: -; CDR3 protein: CASSPWGSAGELFF
J gene: TRBJ1-2; V gene: TRBV27; D gene: -; CDR3 protein: CASSSVGGDYGYTF
J gene: TRBJ2-1; V gene: TRBV7-7; D gene: -; CDR3 protein: CASSLGKGNEQFF
J gene: TRBJ1-1; V gene: TRBV9; D gene: -; CDR3 protein: CASSVEGRNTEAFF
J gene: TRBJ2-7; V gene: TRBV6-5; D gene: TRBD2; CDR3 protein: CAYSGGGSYEQYF
J gene: TRBJ2-5; V gene: TRBV15; D gene: -; CDR3 protein: CATSRGGETQYF
J gene: TRBJ2-2; V gene: TRBV4-1; D gene: TRBD2; CDR3 protein: CASSQVGLAITGELFF
J gene: TRBJ2-3; V gene: TRBV7-9; D gene: TRBD2; CDR3 protein: CASSSRTGGQKGTDTQYF
J gene: TRBJ2-3; V gene: TRBV5-4; D gene: -; CDR3 protein: CASSLAGSRASTDTQYF
J gene: TRBJ2-7; V gene: TRBV30; D gene: -; CDR3 protein: CAWSFVYEQYF
J gene: TRBJ1-2; V gene: TRBV10-3; D gene: -; CDR3 protein: CAISESTGVYGYTF
J gene: TRBJ2-1; V gene: TRBV11-3; D gene: -; CDR3 protein: CASSPRGRDTYNEQFF
J gene: TRBJ2-5; V gene: TRBV4-2; D gene: TRBD2; CDR3 protein: CASSQVPAGVTIYQETQYF
J gene: TRBJ2-7; V gene: TRBV10-2; D gene: TRBD2; CDR3 protein: CASRAPSGGYEQYF
J gene: TRBJ1-4; V gene: TRBV4-1; D gene: -; CDR3 protein: CASSQAGRTTNEKLFF
J gene: TRBJ1-1; V gene: TRBV29-1; D gene: -; CDR3 protein: CSVSVVNTEAFF
J gene: TRBJ1-1; V gene: TRBV7-9; D gene: -; CDR3 protein: CASSPGAVEAFF
J gene: TRBJ1-1; V gene: TRBV9; D gene: TRBD1; CDR3 protein: CASSHPGQGWTEAFF